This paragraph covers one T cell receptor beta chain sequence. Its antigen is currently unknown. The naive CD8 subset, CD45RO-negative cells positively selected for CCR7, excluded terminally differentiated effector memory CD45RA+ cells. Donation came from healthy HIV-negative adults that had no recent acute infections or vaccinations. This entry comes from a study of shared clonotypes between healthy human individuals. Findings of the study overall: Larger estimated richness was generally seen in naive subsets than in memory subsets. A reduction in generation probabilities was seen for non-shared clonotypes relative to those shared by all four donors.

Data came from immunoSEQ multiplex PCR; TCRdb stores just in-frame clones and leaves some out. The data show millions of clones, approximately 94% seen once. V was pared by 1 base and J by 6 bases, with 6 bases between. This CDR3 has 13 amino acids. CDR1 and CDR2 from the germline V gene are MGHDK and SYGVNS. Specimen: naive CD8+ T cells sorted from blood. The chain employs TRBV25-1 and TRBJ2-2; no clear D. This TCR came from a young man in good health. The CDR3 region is CASSEFEAGELFF. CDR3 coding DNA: TGTGCCAGCAGTGAATTTGAGGCCGGGGAGCTGTTTTTT.